The 17 T cell receptor beta chains reported below all come from one sample, sequenced in a study of lung T cells in sarcoidosis with Löfgren's syndrome. TCRdb reanalysed the reads using MiXCR and keeps one entry per CDR3 protein. The table includes 15,000 to 25,000 distinct CDR3 sequences, roughly 23% detected once. Sequenced sample: CD4+ T cells from bronchoalveolar lavage. The receptors derive from a human donor with sarcoidosis (Löfgren's syndrome or another form), or a control subject (not recorded which).

Notes on this clonotype: Given a much more abundant clone one base away, this may be a read error. The chain has TRBV4-2 and TRBJ2-2; 8 bases match TRBD2. The CDR3 totals 16 residues. The germline V gene has CDR1 LGHNA and CDR2 YNFKEQ. The CDR3 sequence is CASSQGSGTNTRELFF. CDR3 nucleotide sequence: TGTGCCAGCAGCCAAGGTAGCGGGACAAACACCAGGGAGCTGTTTTTT.

On this clonotype: The junction and the germline gene differ at one end; a read error may be behind it. The gene calls are TRBV2 and TRBJ2-7; 7 nucleotides agree with TRBD1. The CDR3 sequence is 14 residues long. Germline V gives CDR1 SNHLY, CDR2 FYNNEI. CDR3: CVSSSPGQIYEQYF. CDR3 nucleotides: TGTGTCAGCAGTTCACCGGGACAGATCTACGAGCAGTACTTC.

In this sample, this clonotype is medium-sized. The chain employs TRBV6-1 and TRBJ2-7, with TRBD2 identical over 8 bases. Germline V CDR1 and CDR2: MNHNS, SASEGT. Trimming removed 6 bases from V and 6 bases from J; junction bases left unmatched: 7. This CDR3 is 13 amino acids long. CDR3 bases: TGTGCCAGCAGCCCGGGACTAGTTTCCGAGCAGTACTTC. Translated: CASSPGLVSEQYF.

About this clonotype itself: A much bigger clone sits one base away, suggesting this may be a read error. The rearrangement links TRBV4-1 to TRBJ2-3; 10 bases line up with TRBD2. From germline, CDR1 is MGHRA and CDR2 YSYEKL. With V trimmed by 1 base and J by 3 bases, 4 bases remained unmatched. This CDR3 spans 16 amino acids. CDR3 sequence: CASSQGSGRATDTQYF. The CDR3 region has the DNA TGCGCCAGCAGCCAAGGGAGCGGGAGGGCGACAGATACGCAGTATTTT.

The chain uses TRBV4-2 and TRBJ2-5, with D maybe TRBD1 (5 bases). CDR1 and CDR2 from the germline V gene are LGHNA and YNFKEQ. The germline V and J ends were trimmed by 2 bases and 5 bases, with 15 bases remaining between them. The CDR3 loop spans 15 amino acids. In DNA form, the CDR3 reads TGTGCCAGCAGCCAACCAACATCAGGGTGCGAGACCCAGTACTTC. It codes for CASSQPTSGCETQYF.

This chain uses TRBV7-2 with TRBJ1-2; D gene uncertain. The CDR3 is 14 amino acids. Between the trimmed V and J ends, which lost 7 bases and 0 bases, there was a span of 12 bases. Germline V gene data show CDR1 as SGHTA and CDR2 as FQGNSA. The CDR3 sequence is CASTRELSNYGYTF. For the CDR3, the DNA is TGTGCCAGCACCCGGGAGCTTTCTAACTATGGCTACACCTTC.

In this sample, this clonotype turned up many times. The chain links TRBV14 to TRBJ2-1, with 10 nucleotides matching TRBD2. Trimming at V came to 7 bases and at J to 5 bases, leaving 8 bases not matched to a gene. The CDR3 covers 15 residues. Per germline, CDR1 SGHDN and CDR2 FVKESK. The CDR3 reads CASMEAGGGNNEQFF. The CDR3 coding sequence is TGTGCCAGCATGGAAGCGGGAGGGGGAAACAATGAGCAGTTCTTC.

This clonotype has at least ten counts. The rearrangement links TRBV4-2 to TRBJ2-1, with 9 bases that match TRBD2. The CDR3 contains 14 residues. The V segment lost 1 base and the J segment 7 bases; nucleotides outside the gene matches: 2. Germline V gives CDR1 LGHNA, CDR2 YNFKEQ. The CDR3 DNA sequence: TGTGCCAGCAGCCAAGGACTAGCGGAGAATGAGCAGTTCTTC. Translation: CASSQGLAENEQFF.

This clonotype was counted only a few times. This chain uses TRBV29-1 with TRBJ2-3; possibly TRBD1 for D (5 bases). In germline, CDR1 is SQVTM, CDR2 ANQGSEA. Between the trimmed V and J ends, which lost 7 bases and 4 bases, there was a span of 12 bases. The CDR3 covers 12 residues. DNA for the CDR3: TGCAGCGGATTGGGCAGGGCAGATACGCAGTATTTT. It encodes CSGLGRADTQYF.

Many counts were recorded for this clonotype. J is TRBJ2-1 and V is TRBV28, with D possibly matching TRBD1 (6 bases). The germline CDR1 and CDR2 sequences are MDHEN and SYDVKM. The CDR3 covers 10 residues. DNA of the CDR3: TGTATAACAGGGAACGATGAGCAGTTCTTC. Encoded protein: CITGNDEQFF.

This clonotype has only a few counts. It may be a read error: a sequence one base away is much more abundant. The genes are TRBV28 and TRBJ1-5; D remains ambiguous. The CDR3 extends over 17 amino acids. V lost 6 bases to trimming and J lost 5 bases, with 23 bases between them. In germline, CDR1 is MDHEN, CDR2 SYDVKM. The CDR3 sequence: CASRVRRLGRSDQPQHF. The CDR3 DNA sequence: TGTGCCAGCAGGGTGCGCCGTCTCGGGAGAAGCGATCAGCCCCAGCATTTT.

This clonotype was seen repeatedly, ten times or more. This rearrangement joins TRBV7-6 to TRBJ2-7; 11 nucleotides line up with TRBD2. Germline-derived CDR1 and CDR2 are SGHVS and FNYEAQ. V shed 7 bases and J 5 bases; nucleotides not matched to a gene: 19. The CDR3 has 18 residues. In DNA form, the CDR3 reads TGTGCCAGCAACTGCACCTTAATGTTACTAGCGGGAGAGCACGAGCAGTACTTC. Its translation is CASNCTLMLLAGEHEQYF.

Concerning this clonotype: This clone may be a read error of a much larger clone one base away. V is TRBV20-1 and J is TRBJ2-7; TRBD1 matches at 12 bases. The CDR3 runs 15 residues. Germline assignment: CDR1 DFQATT and CDR2 SNEGSKA (reference sequence). V lost 6 bases and J lost 3; bases outside the gene matches: 9. This CDR3 is CSAANRDRGHYEQYV. The CDR3 DNA sequence: TGCAGTGCCGCCAACCGGGACAGGGGGCACTACGAGCAGTACGTC.

The chain employs TRBV10-3 and TRBJ2-7; 7 bases are a match to TRBD1. Looked up from germline, CDR1 is ENHRY and CDR2 is SYGVKD. V was clipped by 6 bases and J by 0 bases; unmatched bases: 5. This CDR3 is built from 14 residues. CDR3 in amino acids: CAIRRAGGSYEQYF. The CDR3 DNA follows: TGTGCCATCAGGCGGGCAGGGGGCTCCTACGAGCAGTACTTC.

This clonotype was observed at least ten times. The junction and the germline gene differ at one end; a read error may be behind it. The V gene is TRBV7-7, the J gene TRBJ2-7, with 8 bases lining up with TRBD1. Germline V gene data show CDR1 as SSHAT and CDR2 as FNYEAQ (reference sequence). CDR3 length: 15 amino acids. CDR3 loop: CASSLGTGHTYEQYF. As DNA, the CDR3 is TGTGCTAGCAGCTTAGGGACAGGCCATACCTACGAGCAGTACTTC.

By sample share, this clonotype is medium-sized. The chain uses TRBV28 and TRBJ2-1; 11 bases agree with TRBD2. The CDR3 runs 16 residues. The V gene's germline CDR1 is MDHEN and CDR2 SYDVKM. The V and J ends lost 6 bases and 2 bases, in that order; junction bases with no gene match: 6. CDR3 DNA sequence: TGTGCCAGCAGCAGACAGACTAGCGGGACCTACAATGAGCAGTTCTTC. Translation gives CASSRQTSGTYNEQFF.

Turning to this clonotype: This may arise from a read error, as a much more abundant clone is one base away. V is TRBV7-9 and J is TRBJ1-2, with D perhaps TRBD1 (6 bases). Germline lookup yields CDR1 SEHNR and CDR2 FQNEAQ (reference sequence). V was shortened by 5 bases and J by 10 bases, with 20 bases between the two germline ends. This CDR3 region has 14 residues. The CDR3 DNA follows: TGTGCCAGCAGCCAATCTGGGGGCCTCATCCCCTACACCTTC. Amino acid sequence: CASSQSGGLIPYTF.